Listed here are 27 T cell receptor beta chains from one sample, sequenced in a study of tumor-infiltrating lymphocytes in primary liver carcinoma. The source material, roughly 18-30 mg of unsorted bulk tissue, was used to co-extract RNA and DNA. The authors made TCR beta cDNA from around 500 ng total RNA with a constant-region primer. Generation of the TCR beta libraries relied on three nested multiplex PCR rounds using slightly modified ARM-PCR. The first two PCR rounds, around 10 cycles each, used TRBV1-TRBV30 forward primers and a C-beta reverse primer. TCRdb ran MiXCR on the multiplex PCR reads and lists one entry per CDR3 protein. The top ten clones hold about a quarter of a sample with roughly 53,000 distinct CDR3 sequences, about 70% of them seen once. The sample was liver tumor tissue from sampling region 2. Subset denoted: tumor region T2, inferior pole. Receptor source: a middle-aged man with primary liver carcinoma and hepatitis B virus infection.

In regard to this clonotype: A junction boundary mismatches the germline segment, possibly from a read error. V gene TRBV12-5 combines with J gene TRBJ2-2, with D possibly matching TRBD2 (5 bases). The germline V gene has CDR1 LGHNT and CDR2 FRNRAP. CDR3 length equals 16 residues. The CDR3 loop is CDSGFSGISNTGELFF. CDR3 sequence (DNA): TGTGATAGTGGTTTCTCCGGGATATCGAACACCGGGGAGCTGTTTTTT.

In this sample, this clonotype turned up many times. V and J are TRBV6-1 and TRBJ2-1, with TRBD1 as a possible D gene (5 bases). Germline lookup yields CDR1 MNHNS and CDR2 SASEGT. CDR3 size: 13 residues. With 2 bases removed from V and 6 bases from J, the gap between germline ends came to 8 bases. This CDR3 is CASSEQGRNEQFF. The CDR3 nucleotides read TGTGCCAGCAGTGAACAGGGTCGCAATGAGCAGTTCTTC.

Points on this clonotype: The missing conserved phenylalanine or tryptophan at the end of this CDR3 makes a read error likely. CDR3 DNA sequence: TGTGCCAGCAGCTCTAGTGGGCCCCAGCAGTGGACTGAGCAGTTCCTC. Amino acids: CASSSSGPQQWTEQFL. The V call is TRBV7-9, the J call TRBJ2-1; D is unclear. With 4 bases removed from V and 9 bases from J, the gap between germline ends came to 22 bases. The length of the CDR3 is 16 residues. From germline, CDR1 is SEHNR and CDR2 FQNEAQ (reference sequence).

As to this clonotype: One junction end disagrees with the germline gene, perhaps due to a read error. The V gene is TRBV4-1, the J gene TRBJ2-3; D gene ambiguous. This CDR3 region has 14 residues. Germline-derived CDR1 and CDR2 are MGHRA and YSYEKL. CDR3 in DNA: TGCGCCAGCGGCCAAGACCAGTTGGCAGATACGCAGTATTTT. Translating gives CASGQDQLADTQYF.

The gene calls are TRBV29-1 and TRBJ2-3, with D possibly matching TRBD1 (6 bases). Germline values: CDR1 SQVTM, CDR2 ANQGSEA. This CDR3 is 12 amino acids long. V lost 7 bases, J lost 6 bases, and 14 bases lay in between. This CDR3 reads CSAYRDNDTQYF. The CDR3, as DNA: TGCAGCGCCTACAGGGATAATGATACGCAGTATTTT.

This clonotype was detected ten times or more. The chain carries TRBV7-8 and TRBJ2-3; D is tentatively TRBD1 or TRBD2 (6 bases each). This CDR3 spans 15 amino acids. Germline CDR1 is SGHVS and CDR2 is FQNEAQ. V lost 1 base to trimming and J lost 9 bases, with 17 bases between them. The chain's CDR3 is CASSLDGPGAGTQYF. The CDR3 region has the DNA TGTGCCAGCAGCTTAGACGGACCGGGGGCAGGAACGCAGTATTTT.

At least ten counts were recorded for this clonotype. This chain links TRBV28 with TRBJ1-6; TRBD1 is a possible D gene (6 bases). Germline CDR1 is MDHEN and CDR2 is SYDVKM. The CDR3 has 14 amino acids. V was trimmed by 3 bases and J by 14 bases, leaving 17 bases between them. The CDR3 loop reads CASSFADRPGSLHF. The CDR3 DNA reads TGTGCCAGCAGTTTCGCCGACAGGCCGGGATCCCTCCACTTT.

In the case of this clonotype: One end of the junction fails to match germline, which may point to a read error. The chain carries TRBV7-9 and TRBJ2-2, with D maybe TRBD2 (6 bases). CDR1 SEHNR and CDR2 FQNEAQ come from the germline V gene (reference sequence). CDR3 length: 15 amino acids. The chain's CDR3 is CVSSSGRGGAGELFF. CDR3 bases: TGTGTCAGCAGCTCCGGGAGAGGCGGAGCCGGGGAGCTGTTTTTT.

V and J are TRBV28 and TRBJ1-1, with D possibly matching TRBD1 (5 bases). The germline CDR1 and CDR2 sequences are MDHEN and SYDVKM. This CDR3 comprises 17 residues. The V gene lost 8 bases and the J gene lost 0 bases, with 22 bases spanning the gap. The chain's CDR3 is CASRTGIGDAMNTEAFF. The CDR3 nucleotides are TGTGCCAGCCGAACCGGGATAGGGGACGCAATGAACACTGAAGCTTTCTTT.

On this clonotype itself: A much larger clone is a single base away; this may be a read error. A read error is likely, as this CDR3 ends without the conserved phenylalanine or tryptophan. The genes are TRBV28 and TRBJ2-5; D unclear. This CDR3 is built from 12 residues. Germline V gene sequence: CDR1 MDHEN, CDR2 SYDVKM. With 7 bases removed from V and 4 bases from J, the gap between germline ends came to 10 bases. The CDR3 region is CASTGVGETQYL. CDR3 bases: TGTGCCAGCACCGGAGTGGGAGAGACCCAGTACCTC.

This clonotype was observed at least ten times. CDR3 amino acids: CATKGTPAYEQYF. The CDR3 coding sequence is TGTGCCACCAAGGGGACACCAGCCTACGAGCAGTACTTC. The chain links TRBV6-1 to TRBJ2-7; maybe TRBD1 (6 bases). CDR1 is MNHNS and CDR2 is SASEGT in the germline V gene. The V end lost 10 bases, the J end lost 2 bases, and 15 bases lay between the germline ends. This CDR3 contains 13 residues.

Remarks on this clonotype: This likely comes from a read error, as the CDR3 has no conserved phenylalanine or tryptophan at its end. The chain recombines TRBV29-1 with TRBJ2-4; the match to TRBD1 covers 7 bases. V gave up 5 bases and J gave up 9 bases; unmatched junction bases: 13. Germline V CDR1 and CDR2: SQVTM, ANQGSEA. This CDR3 is 14 amino acids long. CDR3 nucleotide sequence: TGCAGCGTTCAACTAGGGGGCCTCGGCGGCATTCAGTACTAC. Residues: CSVQLGGLGGIQYY.

This clonotype was observed once. One end of the junction does not line up with germline, which may come from a read error. The rearrangement links TRBV4-1 to TRBJ2-1; TRBD2 might be the D (5 bases). CDR1 and CDR2 from the germline V gene are MGHRA and YSYEKL. The CDR3 contains 15 residues. CDR3: CASSQVSSSSGEQIF. The CDR3 DNA sequence: TGCGCCAGCAGCCAAGTTTCTAGCAGCTCAGGAGAGCAAATCTTC.

On this clonotype itself: The junction differs from germline at one of its ends, possibly a read error. The chain recombines TRBV4-1 with TRBJ2-2; a weak D match, TRBD1 (6 bases). Per the germline V gene, CDR1 is MGHRA and CDR2 is YSYEKL. The CDR3 spans 15 residues. Here the CDR3 reads CTSSQDQGSTGELFF. The CDR3 nucleotides are TGCACCAGCAGCCAAGATCAGGGGAGTACCGGGGAGCTGTTTTTT.

As regards this clonotype: A junction end diverges from the germline sequence, so it may reflect a read error. CDR3 loop: CVSSIGDYLFYEQYF. The DNA of the CDR3 is TGTGTCAGTAGTATAGGCGACTATCTCTTTTACGAGCAGTACTTC. This rearrangement joins TRBV19 to TRBJ2-7; possible D gene TRBD2, 5 bases. Germline V CDR1 and CDR2: LNHDA, SQIVND (reference sequence). This CDR3 has 15 amino acids.

This clonotype appeared once. Likely a read error: the CDR3 ends without its conserved phenylalanine or tryptophan. V usage is TRBV6-5 and J usage is TRBJ1-1; tentatively, D is TRBD1 (5 bases). CDR3 size: 16 residues. Germline V gives CDR1 MNHEY, CDR2 SVGAGI. CDR3 DNA sequence: TGTGCCAGGAGTTACGCGGGACCCCGGGATGAGGCTGAAGCTTTCTTA. Residues: CARSYAGPRDEAEAFL.

Details on this clonotype: A read error is likely, as this CDR3 ends without the conserved phenylalanine or tryptophan. Because the CDR3's place on the DNA is in doubt, the DNA is left out and the CDR3 is given as listed by TCRdb. The chain couples TRBV11-1 to TRBJ2-2. The CDR3 totals 15 residues, both ends included. CDR1 and CDR2 from the germline V gene are SGHAT and FQDESV (reference sequence). The CDR3 is CASSLVSANTGELLL.

On this clonotype: It is likely a read error, because the conserved phenylalanine at the end of the CDR3 is missing. Because the CDR3's place on the DNA is in doubt, the DNA is left out and the CDR3 is given as listed by TCRdb. CDR3: CASGLLWGEQCL. V is TRBV11-2 and J is TRBJ2-7; the DNA was not used to check the table's D call, TRBD1. The CDR3 has 12 amino acids, counting both end residues. Germline loops: CDR1 SGHAT, CDR2 FQNNGV.

With respect to this clonotype: The CDR3 does not end in the conserved phenylalanine or tryptophan, so this is likely a read error. V gene TRBV12-3 or TRBV12-4 combines with J gene TRBJ2-5; D is possibly TRBD2 (6 bases). The CDR3 extends over 16 amino acids. V dropped 3 bases and J dropped 0 bases, with 14 bases sitting between them. The CDR3 sequence is CASSFRLVGYQETQYL. As DNA, the CDR3 is TGTGCCAGCAGTTTTCGACTAGTGGGATACCAAGAGACCCAGTACTTA.

This clonotype was recorded at least ten times. The chain is built from TRBV13 and TRBJ2-1, with D unclear. Germline-derived CDR1 and CDR2 are PRHDT and FYEKMQ (reference sequence). There are 11 residues in the CDR3. V was cut by 4 bases and J by 7 bases, with 5 bases left in between. CDR3 amino acids: CASSYRNEQFF. The DNA of the CDR3 is TGTGCCAGCAGCTATAGGAATGAGCAGTTCTTC.

Remarks on this clonotype: At one end, the junction sequence differs from germline, possibly due to a read error. The V gene is TRBV7-9, the J gene TRBJ2-7; D might be TRBD2 (5 bases). This CDR3 contains 13 residues. Germline V gene data show CDR1 as SEHNR and CDR2 as FQNEAQ (reference sequence). CDR3 residues: CASSLSSSYQQYF. CDR3 DNA sequence: TGTGCCAGCAGCCTGTCTAGCTCCTACCAGCAGTACTTC.

As to this clonotype: An end of the junction does not agree with germline; a read error may underlie this. In nucleotides, the CDR3 is TGTGCCAGCATCCCACCCGGAGTGTACACCGGGGAGCTGCTTTTT. It is translated as CASIPPGVYTGELLF. The V and J genes are TRBV11-2 and TRBJ2-2; possible D gene TRBD2, 5 bases. The germline CDR1 and CDR2 sequences are SGHAT and FQNNGV. The CDR3 is 15 residues long.

The V and J genes are TRBV5-5 and TRBJ1-1; D not certain. The V gene lost 5 bases and the J gene lost 6 bases, with 17 bases spanning the gap. The CDR3 sequence is 14 residues long. Germline CDR1 and CDR2: SGHKS and YYEKEE (reference sequence). The CDR3 coding sequence is TGTGCCAGCAGTCCTACGGGATTTTCCCCTGAAGCTTTCTTT. Translated: CASSPTGFSPEAFF.

With regard to this clonotype: One junction end disagrees with the germline gene, perhaps due to a read error. V and J are TRBV7-2 and TRBJ1-4; D is unclear. This CDR3 has 15 amino acids. CDR1 is SGHTA and CDR2 is FQGNSA in the germline V gene. The CDR3 region is CASSPTLATDEKLFF. The CDR3, as DNA: TGTGCCAGCAGCCCGACACTTGCAACTGATGAAAAACTGTTTTTT.

This clonotype was seen repeatedly, ten times or more. The chain combines TRBV10-3 with TRBJ2-6, with TRBD1 identical over 10 bases. Per germline, CDR1 ENHRY and CDR2 SYGVKD. The V segment lost 5 bases and the J segment 4 bases; nucleotides outside the gene matches: 8. The CDR3 has 17 amino acids. DNA of the CDR3: TGTGCCATCAGTCCCGGGACAGGGGCATCGGGGGCCAACGTCCTGACTTTC. Its protein is CAISPGTGASGANVLTF.

The chain uses TRBV12-3 or TRBV12-4 and TRBJ2-3, with D perhaps matching TRBD1 (5 bases). The CDR3 totals 14 residues. The V gene lost 3 bases and the J gene lost 5 bases, with 12 bases spanning the gap. The DNA for the CDR3 is TGTGCCAGCAGTTTCATCCAGGGCATAGATACGCAGTATTTT. Translation gives CASSFIQGIDTQYF.

To note about this clonotype: At one end the junction does not follow the germline gene, possibly because of a read error. This chain links TRBV5-5 with TRBJ2-5; D is tentatively TRBD1 or TRBD2 (6 bases each). CDR1 and CDR2 from the germline V gene are SGHKS and YYEKEE (reference sequence). The CDR3 loop spans 15 amino acids. CDR3 loop: CVSTGADWEQETQYF. The DNA for the CDR3 is TGTGTCAGCACGGGGGCGGACTGGGAACAAGAGACCCAGTACTTC. The variable domain in full, completed from reference TRBV5-5 and TRBJ2-5, reads DAGVTQSPTHLIKTRGQQVTLRCSPISGHKSVSWYQQVLGQGPQFIFQYYEKEERGRGNFPDRFSARQFPNYSSELNVNALLLGDSALYLCVSTGADWEQETQYFGPGTRLLVL.